Below, 26 T cell receptor beta chains from the same sample are listed, as sequenced in a study of T cell responses to AZD1222 COVID-19 vaccine. The protocol was immunoSEQ multiplex PCR, while the TCRdb copy is restricted to in-frame clones and leaves out a portion. The table includes more than 95,000 clones, roughly 91% detected once. This material consisted of peripheral blood, taken 28 days after the second AZD1222 dose. The receptor source for this set is an adult who received the AZD1222 COVID-19 vaccine.

The chain combines TRBV12-3 or TRBV12-4 with TRBJ2-7; D may be TRBD1 (5 bases). The length of the CDR3 is 11 residues. The ends were cut back, 5 bases at V and 3 bases at J, with 5 bases in the middle. In nucleotides, the CDR3 is TGTGCCAGCAGTCAGGGCTACGAGCAGTACTTC. It translates to CASSQGYEQYF.

This CDR3 is CASQGTGLTGELFF. CDR3 in DNA: TGTGCTTCGCAGGGGACAGGGCTCACCGGGGAGCTGTTTTTT. The chain carries TRBV19 and TRBJ2-2; TRBD1 matches at 9 bases. This CDR3 spans 14 amino acids. Looked up from germline, CDR1 is LNHDA and CDR2 is SQIVND (reference sequence). The whole variable domain, remainder taken from reference TRBV19 and TRBJ2-2, is DGGITQSPKYLFRKEGQNVTLSCEQNLNHDAMYWYRQDPGQGLRLIYYSQIVNDFQKGDIAEGYSVSREKKESFPLTVTSAQKNPTAFYLCASQGTGLTGELFFGEGSRLTVL.

In nucleotides, the CDR3 is TGTGCCAGCAGCTTAGATAGGGAAGGAGGACAGACTCAAGAGACCCAGTACTTC. This gives the protein CASSLDREGGQTQETQYF. The rearrangement links TRBV11-3 to TRBJ2-5; perhaps TRBD1 as D (6 bases). V lost 0 bases and J lost 2, with 19 bases in between. Per the germline V gene, CDR1 is SGHNT and CDR2 is YENEEA. The CDR3 runs 18 residues.

The V call is TRBV7-2, the J call TRBJ1-6, with D perhaps matching TRBD1 (5 bases). The V end was cut by 4 bases, the J end by 1 base, with 20 bases between. Germline CDR1 and CDR2: SGHTA and FQGNSA. The CDR3 spans 19 residues. The DNA for the CDR3 is TGTGCCAGCAGCTCCCCTGAGGGGCAACTCCGGTCCTATAATTCACCCCTCCACTTT. Protein product: CASSSPEGQLRSYNSPLHF.

This chain connects TRBV5-4 to TRBJ1-2; 9 bases align to TRBD1. CDR1 and CDR2 (germline): SGHNT, YYREEE (reference sequence). This CDR3 is built from 16 residues. Trimming at V came to 3 bases and at J to 1 base, leaving 7 bases not matched to a gene. CDR3 coding DNA: TGTGCCAGCAGCTCTGGGACAGGGCCCCGTAACTATGGCTACACCTTC. This gives the protein CASSSGTGPRNYGYTF.

The J gene is TRBJ2-5, the V gene TRBV21-1; the table assigns TRBD2, which was not confirmed against the DNA. TRBV21-1 is listed as a pseudogene. The CDR3 covers 18 residues. CDR3 amino acids: CASSKKTAGSSREETQYF. CDR3 DNA sequence: TGTGCCAGCAGCAAAAAAACAGCGGGATCGTCAAGGGAAGAGACCCAGTACTTC.

Note on this clone: This sample also contains other DNA sequences that code for the same CDR3. The chain uses TRBV10-3 and TRBJ1-6, with unresolved D. Germline lookup yields CDR1 ENHRY and CDR2 SYGVKD. CDR3 length: 14 residues. V was shortened by 3 bases and J by 0 bases, with 3 bases between the two germline ends. This CDR3 is CAISDSSYNSPLHF. The CDR3, as DNA: TGTGCCATCAGTGACAGCTCCTATAATTCACCCCTCCACTTT.

The sample holds one count of this clone. The same CDR3 is also encoded by other DNA sequences in this sample. This sequence joins TRBV20-1 and TRBJ2-7; D gene ambiguous. Germline values: CDR1 DFQATT, CDR2 SNEGSKA (reference sequence). V was pared by 1 base and J by 7 bases, with 8 bases between. The length of the CDR3 is 11 residues. The CDR3: CSARGGYEQYF. As DNA, the CDR3 is TGCAGTGCTAGAGGGGGTTATGAGCAGTACTTC.

The chain links TRBV3-1 (or the pseudogene TRBV3-2) to TRBJ2-7; possible D gene TRBD2, 6 bases. Germline V gene sequence: CDR1 LGHDT, CDR2 YNNKEL (reference sequence). The V and J ends lost 4 bases and 9 bases respectively, with 22 bases between them. The CDR3 is made up of 15 amino acids. This chain's CDR3 is CASSPPGGARRGQYF. In nucleotides, the CDR3 is TGTGCCAGCAGCCCCCCGGGCGGGGCCCGGCGGGGGCAGTACTTC.

The CDR3 sequence is CASSNLLAGSGELFF. CDR3 DNA: TGCGCCAGCAGCAACCTTCTAGCGGGGAGCGGGGAGCTGTTTTTT. V usage is TRBV5-1 and J usage is TRBJ2-2; 9 bases agree with TRBD2. This CDR3 comprises 15 residues. Trimming cost V 4 bases and J 7 bases; bases outside gene matches: 8. Germline CDR1 and CDR2: SGHRS and YFSETQ.

The chain is built from TRBV27 and TRBJ2-7; tentatively, D is TRBD1 (6 bases). The length of the CDR3 is 15 residues. Germline values: CDR1 MNHEY, CDR2 SMNVEV (reference sequence). Trimming removed 5 bases at V and 5 bases at J, with 19 bases between. Written as DNA, the CDR3 is TGTGCCAGCAGTGAAAACAGGGCTGAGGCCCACGAGCAGTACTTC. Residues: CASSENRAEAHEQYF.

This chain links TRBV6-1 with TRBJ1-1, with 7 bases aligning to TRBD1. The trim removed 2 bases at V and 3 bases at J, leaving 6 bases unmatched. This CDR3 has 15 residues. Germline loops: CDR1 MNHNS, CDR2 SASEGT. CDR3: CASSEFGGGYTEAFF. Here the CDR3 DNA reads TGTGCCAGCAGTGAATTTGGAGGGGGCTACACTGAAGCTTTCTTT.

The chain couples TRBV6-2 or TRBV6-3 to TRBJ1-5; D is undetermined. CDR1 and CDR2 (germline): MNHEY, SVGEGT. Trimming pared 2 bases from V and 0 bases from J, leaving 5 bases between. The CDR3 contains 14 residues. The CDR3 DNA reads TGTGCCAGCAGTTACGGGTATAGCAATCAGCCCCAGCATTTT. Translated, it gives CASSYGYSNQPQHF.

The chain is built from TRBV24-1 and TRBJ1-2; TRBD1 aligns across 7 bases. The germline CDR1 and CDR2 sequences are KGHDR and SFDVKD. CDR3 length: 16 residues. After removal of 7 bases from V and 0 bases from J, the junction contained 10 bases not matched to a gene. CDR3 sequence: CATRATGAQANYGYTF. CDR3 in DNA: TGTGCCACCAGGGCAACAGGGGCTCAAGCTAACTATGGCTACACCTTC.

J is TRBJ1-4 and V is TRBV5-1, with no clear D. Germline loops: CDR1 SGHRS, CDR2 YFSETQ. The CDR3 is made up of 14 amino acids. V lost 1 base, J lost 6 bases, and 10 bases lay in between. The CDR3 sequence: CASSLRAGDEKLFF. CDR3 sequence (DNA): TGCGCCAGCAGCTTGAGGGCCGGGGATGAAAAACTGTTTTTT.

The V gene is TRBV24-1, the J gene TRBJ2-5; 10 bases are shared with TRBD1. Losses at the gene ends were 5 bases for V and 3 bases for J; bases not matched to a gene: 8. CDR1 is KGHDR and CDR2 is SFDVKD in the germline V gene. The CDR3 sequence is 16 residues long. CDR3 nucleotides: TGTGCCACCAGTGCGGGGGACAGGGGAGGCGAAGAGACCCAGTACTTC. Amino acids: CATSAGDRGGEETQYF.

Only one count was recorded for this clone. This chain links TRBV4-3 with TRBJ2-5, with D maybe TRBD2 (5 bases). This CDR3 comprises 13 residues. Trimming left V 3 bases short and J 4 bases short, with 9 bases between. The germline V gene has CDR1 LGHNA and CDR2 YSLEER. The CDR3 loop reads CASSHLAGETQYF. DNA for the CDR3: TGCGCCAGCAGCCACCTAGCAGGAGAGACCCAGTACTTC.

The V and J genes are TRBV27 and TRBJ2-7; 11 nucleotides match TRBD1. V shed 4 bases and J 3 bases; nucleotides not matched to a gene: 5. Germline CDR1 MNHEY, CDR2 SMNVEV (reference sequence). The CDR3 runs to 15 residues. The CDR3 DNA reads TGTGCCAGCAGTTCGACCGGGACAGGGGGCTACGAGCAGTACTTC. It specifies CASSSTGTGGYEQYF.

Concerning this clone itself: The same CDR3 is also encoded by other DNA sequences in this sample. This chain joins TRBV9 and TRBJ1-1; D is undetermined. The CDR3 consists of 13 residues. Per germline, CDR1 SGDLS and CDR2 YYNGEE. V was pared by 0 bases and J by 4 bases, with 7 bases between. The CDR3 sequence: CASSVGGSTEAFF. DNA for the CDR3: TGTGCCAGCAGCGTAGGAGGATCCACTGAAGCTTTCTTT.

This clone appeared a few times. The chain employs TRBV7-6 and TRBJ1-4, with TRBD1 matching over 12 bases. Germline V gene sequence: CDR1 SGHVS, CDR2 FNYEAQ. This CDR3 is 16 amino acids long. The V gene end was trimmed by 5 bases and the J gene end by 7 bases; junction bases not matched to a gene: 8. The DNA for the CDR3 is TGTGCCAGCAGCCCCGGGACAGGGGGCCGGGGTGAAAAACTGTTTTTT. It translates to CASSPGTGGRGEKLFF.

Concerning this clone: This CDR3 is also generated by other DNA sequences in the sample. In nucleotides, the CDR3 is TGTGCCAGTAGTATCTCGGGAAGTTCCTACGAGCAGTACTTC. Translated, it gives CASSISGSSYEQYF. The V call is TRBV19, the J call TRBJ2-7; a weak D match, TRBD2 (5 bases). Trimming took off 3 bases at V and 1 base at J, with 10 bases between the two ends. From germline, CDR1 is LNHDA and CDR2 SQIVND (reference sequence). This CDR3 comprises 14 residues.

The CDR3 spells CATSSSGGNNEQFF. As DNA, the CDR3 is TGTGCCACCAGTTCGTCGGGGGGGAACAATGAGCAGTTCTTC. The gene calls are TRBV24-1 and TRBJ2-1; 8 bases fit TRBD2. V lost 6 bases to trimming and J lost 5 bases; unmatched junction nucleotides: 5. The CDR3 contains 14 residues. CDR1 and CDR2 from the germline V gene are KGHDR and SFDVKD.

This clone was observed a few times. The V and J genes are TRBV7-9 and TRBJ2-7, with 8 bases fitting TRBD2. Germline V gene lookup returns CDR1 SEHNR and CDR2 FQNEAQ (reference sequence). Trimming removed 1 base from V and 4 bases from J; junction bases left unmatched: 6. This CDR3 is built from 15 residues. The CDR3 DNA is TGTGCCAGCAGCTTAGTCACCAGCGGGGGATACGAGCAGTACTTC. Protein product: CASSLVTSGGYEQYF.

V and J are TRBV27 and TRBJ1-2; a weak D match, TRBD1 (6 bases). CDR1 and CDR2 (germline): MNHEY, SMNVEV (reference sequence). This CDR3 comprises 16 residues. V was cut by 3 bases and J by 0 bases, with 14 bases left in between. The CDR3 region is CASSLFRGAANYGYTF. The CDR3 coding sequence is TGTGCCAGCAGTTTGTTCAGGGGAGCAGCTAACTATGGCTACACCTTC.

The chain has TRBV7-9 and TRBJ2-2, with D tentatively TRBD1 (5 bases). This CDR3 comprises 16 residues. Germline CDR1 and CDR2: SEHNR and FQNEAQ (reference sequence). Trimming left V 4 bases short and J 5 bases short, with 17 bases between. CDR3 region: CASSSRPGAGTGELFF. The CDR3 DNA sequence: TGTGCCAGCAGCTCCCGACCTGGGGCAGGGACCGGGGAGCTGTTTTTT.

This rearrangement joins TRBV19 to TRBJ1-4; a weak D match, TRBD1 (5 bases). V lost 3 bases, J lost 5 bases, and 10 bases lay in between. Germline V gives CDR1 LNHDA, CDR2 SQIVND (reference sequence). This CDR3 spans 14 amino acids. The CDR3 reads CASSMRQGNEKLFF. The DNA for the CDR3 is TGTGCCAGTAGTATGAGGCAGGGAAATGAAAAACTGTTTTTT.